The TCR beta chain under discussion was sequenced for a study of T cell responses to AZD1222 COVID-19 vaccine. Clones were read by immunoSEQ multiplex PCR, and TCRdb kept only the in-frame ones, dropping some. Of tens of thousands of clones in the sample, around nine tenths were seen once. Points on this clone: Its antigen is not identified.

Findings of the study overall: Repertoire sampling occurred only after the peak T cell response. Reportedly, nearly half of unique spike TCRs recognized epitopes outside B.1.351/B.1.1.7 mutations.

The CDR3 is 13 amino acids. Germline CDR1 reads MNHEY; CDR2 reads SMNVEV (reference sequence). Between the trimmed V and J ends, which lost 5 bases and 6 bases, there was a span of 14 bases. The receptor was derived from an adult who received the MenACWY meningococcal vaccine as a control. Material: peripheral blood, obtained 28 days after the second dose of the MenACWY control vaccine. The chain links TRBV27 to TRBJ2-7; D may correspond to TRBD1 or TRBD2 (6 bases each). The CDR3 spells CASSSSGAGEQYF. The CDR3, as DNA: TGTGCCAGCAGTAGTTCGGGGGCGGGCGAGCAGTACTTC.